This is a list of T cell receptor beta chains from one sample in a study of T cells after somatic rescue of genetic block. Sequencing was performed with immunoSEQ multiplex PCR; in TCRdb, only in-frame clones are kept and a portion is missing. The sample lists roughly 70,000 clones, around 90% occurring once. Sequencing was performed on peripheral blood mononuclear cells (PBMCs). Source of these receptors: a man aged 35-49 years. CDR3s include the opening cysteine and the closing phenylalanine or tryptophan. Each record gives: D gene, J gene, clone size, V gene, CDR3 protein, CDR3 DNA. A D gene is named only where the DNA matches it firmly. Clone size appears in some rows only: once, few, many, or a class for an expanded clone.

-	TRBJ2-6	-	TRBV30	CAWSTDPAGANVLTF	TGTGCCTGGAGCACAGATCCCGCTGGGGCCAACGTCCTGACTTTC
TRBD1	TRBJ1-5	-	TRBV2	CASAGGAASNQPQHF	TGTGCCAGTGCAGGGGGCGCGGCAAGCAATCAGCCCCAGCATTTT
-	TRBJ1-5	few	TRBV2	CASRPQPNQPQHF	TGTGCCAGCAGACCACAACCCAATCAGCCCCAGCATTTT
-	TRBJ1-1	-	TRBV27	CASSTGKSEAFF	TGTGCCAGCAGTACAGGGAAGTCTGAAGCTTTCTTT
-	TRBJ1-5	-	TRBV19	CAGGAGQPQHF	TGTGCCGGTGGCGCTGGACAGCCCCAGCATTTT
TRBD1	TRBJ1-4	-	TRBV30	CAWTHRDRGEKLFF	TGTGCCTGGACTCACCGGGACAGGGGTGAAAAACTGTTTTTT
-	TRBJ1-1	-	TRBV14	CASSLKLGTEAFF	TGTGCCAGCAGCCTGAAGCTGGGCACTGAAGCTTTCTTT
TRBD1	TRBJ2-3	-	TRBV27	CASRRDSNTDTQYF	TGTGCCAGCAGAAGGGACAGCAACACAGATACGCAGTATTTT
-	TRBJ2-7	-	TRBV4-1	CASSPHPAYEQYF	TGCGCCAGCAGCCCCCACCCTGCCTACGAGCAGTACTTC
TRBD1	TRBJ1-6	-	TRBV6-1	CASRGQVGSPLHF	TGTGCCAGCAGGGGACAGGTCGGTTCACCCCTCCACTTT
-	TRBJ2-2	-	TRBV15	CATTWTGGMNAGGPGAAGELFF	TGTGCCACCACTTGGACAGGGGGAATGAATGCGGGAGGGCCAGGTGCGGCCGGGGAGCTGTTTTTT
-	TRBJ1-2	-	TRBV9	CASSVGRSPGIYNYGYTF	TGTGCCAGCAGCGTAGGCAGGTCGCCAGGGATCTATAACTATGGCTACACCTTC
-	TRBJ2-5	-	TRBV7-2	CASSLSRQETQYF	TGTGCCAGCAGCTTAAGCAGACAAGAGACCCAGTACTTC
-	TRBJ2-5	-	TRBV2	CASSEGIGRQETQYF	TGTGCCAGCTCTGAGGGTATCGGGCGGCAAGAGACCCAGTACTTC
TRBD1	TRBJ2-2	-	TRBV5-1	CASSLGQGANTGELFF	TGCGCCAGCAGCTTGGGACAGGGGGCAAACACCGGGGAGCTGTTTTTT